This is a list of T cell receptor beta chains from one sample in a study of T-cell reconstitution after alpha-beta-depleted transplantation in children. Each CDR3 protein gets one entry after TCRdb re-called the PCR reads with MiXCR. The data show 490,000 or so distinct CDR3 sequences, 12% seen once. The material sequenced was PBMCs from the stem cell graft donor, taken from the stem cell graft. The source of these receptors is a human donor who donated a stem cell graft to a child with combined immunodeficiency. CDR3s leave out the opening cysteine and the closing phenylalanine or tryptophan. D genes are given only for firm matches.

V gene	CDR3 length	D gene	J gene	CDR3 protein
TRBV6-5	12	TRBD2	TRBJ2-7	ASSSGGAGYEQY
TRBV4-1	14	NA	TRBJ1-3	ASSQDVGIFGNTIY
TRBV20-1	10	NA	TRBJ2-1	SATKGVNEQF
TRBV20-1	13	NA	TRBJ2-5	SVKSGGPAQETQY
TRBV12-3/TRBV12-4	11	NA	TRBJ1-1	ASSLAGTPEAF
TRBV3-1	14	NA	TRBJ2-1	ASSHEVGQGGSEQF
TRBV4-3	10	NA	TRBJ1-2	ASSQDGREST
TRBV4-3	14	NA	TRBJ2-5	ASSQEEGPDQETQY
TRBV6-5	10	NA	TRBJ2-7	ASSRGAYEQY
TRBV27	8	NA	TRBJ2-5	ASGSETQY
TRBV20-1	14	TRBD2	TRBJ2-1	SARPGLAGSYNEQF
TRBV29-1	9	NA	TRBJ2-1	SVEPDNEQF
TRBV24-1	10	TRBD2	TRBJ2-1	ATGTSGYEQF
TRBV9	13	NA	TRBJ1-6	ASSAQSGMASPLH
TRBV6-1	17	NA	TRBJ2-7	ASSLSRDNMEEGSYEQY
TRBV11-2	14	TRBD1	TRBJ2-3	ASSLIRGQGPDTQY
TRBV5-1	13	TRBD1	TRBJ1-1	ASTQRTGGNGEAF
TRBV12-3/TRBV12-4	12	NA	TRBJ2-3	ASSLGSHIDTQY
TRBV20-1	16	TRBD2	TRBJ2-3	SARLSGGSRTSTDTQY
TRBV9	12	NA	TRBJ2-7	ASSVAGAPYEQY
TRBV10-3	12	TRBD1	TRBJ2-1	ATQGQGLDNEQF
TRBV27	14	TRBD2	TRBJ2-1	ASSPWSGNSYNEQF
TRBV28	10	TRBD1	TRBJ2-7	ASSFGRQGKY
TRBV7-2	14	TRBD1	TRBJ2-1	ASSLESQGANNEQF
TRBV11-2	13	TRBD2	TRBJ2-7	ASSLAVAGVYEQY
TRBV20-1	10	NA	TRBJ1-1	SARVVNTEAF
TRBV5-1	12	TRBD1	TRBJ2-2	ASSLTGVVGELF
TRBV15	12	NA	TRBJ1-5	ATSRGGPDQPQH
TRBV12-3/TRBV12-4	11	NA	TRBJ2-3	ASRTDSTDTQY
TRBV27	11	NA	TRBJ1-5	ASSNRVNQPQH
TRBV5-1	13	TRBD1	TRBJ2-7	ASSFSGTAVYEQY
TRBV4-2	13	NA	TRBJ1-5	ASSQDLAVGQPQH
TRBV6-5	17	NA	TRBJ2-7	ASSYSGPETGPWWGEQY
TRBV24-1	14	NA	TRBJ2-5	ATMKLRQVETETQY
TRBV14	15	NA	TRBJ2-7	ASSQEFRGFPPREQY
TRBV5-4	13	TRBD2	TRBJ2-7	ASSSSSAGLRGQY
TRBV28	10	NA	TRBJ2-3	ASSRPPDTQY
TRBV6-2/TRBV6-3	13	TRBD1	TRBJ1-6	ASSHGTAYNSPLH
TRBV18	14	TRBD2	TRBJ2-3	ASSSWTSGSADTQY
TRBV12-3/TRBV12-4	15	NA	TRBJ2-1	ASSLPRGAQKANEQF
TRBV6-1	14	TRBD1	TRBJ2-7	ASSAWGQGVLNEQY
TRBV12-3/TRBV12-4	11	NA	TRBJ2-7	ASSRTWSYEQY